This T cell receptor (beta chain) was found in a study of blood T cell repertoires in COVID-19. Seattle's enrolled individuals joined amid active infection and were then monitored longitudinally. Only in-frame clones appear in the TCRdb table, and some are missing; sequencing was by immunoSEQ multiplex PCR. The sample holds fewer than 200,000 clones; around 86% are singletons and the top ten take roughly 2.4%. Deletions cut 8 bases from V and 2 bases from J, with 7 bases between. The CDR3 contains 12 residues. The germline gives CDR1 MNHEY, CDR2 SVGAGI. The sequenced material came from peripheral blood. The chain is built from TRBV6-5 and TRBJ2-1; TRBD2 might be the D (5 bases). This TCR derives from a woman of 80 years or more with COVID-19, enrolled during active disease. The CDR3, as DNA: TGTGCCAGCGCCGGGGCCTACAATGAGCAGTTCTTC. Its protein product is CASAGAYNEQFF.